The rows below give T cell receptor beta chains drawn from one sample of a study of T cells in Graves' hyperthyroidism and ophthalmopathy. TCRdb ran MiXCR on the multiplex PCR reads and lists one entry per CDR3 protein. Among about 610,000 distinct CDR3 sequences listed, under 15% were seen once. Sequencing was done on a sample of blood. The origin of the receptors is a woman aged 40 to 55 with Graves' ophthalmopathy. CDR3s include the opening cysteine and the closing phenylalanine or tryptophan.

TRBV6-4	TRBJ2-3	CASSDLGAVPWGDTQYF
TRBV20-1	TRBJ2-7	CSARDRGLNEQYF
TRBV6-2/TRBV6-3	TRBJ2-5	CASSRPYQETQYF
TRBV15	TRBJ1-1	CATSRAGETEAFF
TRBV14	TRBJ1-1	CASSYPGGKNTEAFF
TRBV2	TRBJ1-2	CASSEIVGQGHGYTF
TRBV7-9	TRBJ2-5	CASSWVGETQYF
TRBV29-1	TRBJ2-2	CSVSPGGGELFF
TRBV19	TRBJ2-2	CATGRLADTGELFF
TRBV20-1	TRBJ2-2	CSANGAGVTGELFF
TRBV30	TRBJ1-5	CAWGGGGGGRVNQPQHF
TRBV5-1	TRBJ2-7	CASRGTEIYEQYF
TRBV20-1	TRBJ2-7	CSANRVREQYF
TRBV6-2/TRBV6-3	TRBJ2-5	CASKWQGYSQETQYF
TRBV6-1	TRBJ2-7	CASRKGDPYEQYF
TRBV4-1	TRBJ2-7	CASSQEVSGWPGGEQYF
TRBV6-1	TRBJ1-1	CASSELVNTEAFF
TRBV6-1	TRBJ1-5	CASSELQQPQHF
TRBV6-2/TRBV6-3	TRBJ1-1	CASSLRDRTMNTEAFF
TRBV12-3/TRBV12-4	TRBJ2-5	CASSQRASGGFQETQYF
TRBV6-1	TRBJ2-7	CASSERDRGPSPYF
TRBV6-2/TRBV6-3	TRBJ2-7	CASSYSGLAGGEQYF
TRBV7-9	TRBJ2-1	CASSYTGLADEQFF
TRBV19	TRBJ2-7	CASSSGGTSTYEQYF
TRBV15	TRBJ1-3	CATSKTLGDSGNTIYF